There are a few counts of the clone carrying this T cell receptor beta chain. The CDR3 length is 16 residues. CDR1 and CDR2 from the germline V gene are LGHNA and YSLEER. V was pared by 4 bases and J by 5 bases, with 8 bases of the junction left unmatched. Template material for amplifying TCR beta CDR3 regions consisted of RNA transcripts. Initially, a first-round RT-PCR of the TCR CDR3 employed the HTBI primer set. TCRdb passed the multiplex PCR reads through MiXCR, listing each CDR3 protein once. Among roughly 550,000 distinct CDR3 sequences, approximately 16% were seen once, and the ten largest hold around 32%. This specimen belongs to a study of T cells in Graves' hyperthyroidism and ophthalmopathy. Overall study context: At initial diagnosis, before any treatment had begun, peripheral blood was obtained.

Sequenced: blood. The rearrangement links TRBV4-3 to TRBJ2-5; 12 bases fit TRBD1. The receptor comes from a woman under 40 with Graves' ophthalmopathy. The CDR3 loop reads CASSPGTGGPGETQYF. The CDR3 DNA follows: TGCGCCAGCAGCCCCGGGACAGGGGGCCCGGGGGAGACCCAGTACTTC.